The rows below give T cell receptor beta chains drawn from one sample of a study of blood T cell repertoires in COVID-19. The method was immunoSEQ multiplex PCR; TCRdb's version includes in-frame clones alone and lacks a portion of them. Among about 140,000 clones listed, approximately 84% were seen once. Source material: peripheral blood. The receptor set was obtained from a woman in her fifties or sixties with acute or convalescent COVID-19. Both conserved end residues are part of each CDR3. The D gene is left open where the match is weak. Clone size appears in some rows only: once, few, many, or a class for an expanded clone.

d_gene: NA
v_gene: TRBV12-3/TRBV12-4
abundance: few
j_gene: TRBJ1-5
CDR3nt: TGTGCCAGCAGCCCCGGCGGGCCCCAGCATTTT
CDR3aa: CASSPGGPQHF

d_gene: NA
v_gene: TRBV21-1
abundance: once
j_gene: TRBJ2-3
CDR3nt: TGTGCCAGCAGCTTAGGGCGGGAGCATACAGATACGCAGTATTTT
CDR3aa: CASSLGREHTDTQYF

d_gene: NA
v_gene: TRBV12-2
abundance: many
j_gene: TRBJ1-2
CDR3nt: TGTGCAAGTCGCTTAGCGTGCACTTACACCTTC
CDR3aa: CASRLACTYTF

d_gene: NA
v_gene: TRBV28
abundance: NA
j_gene: TRBJ2-1
CDR3nt: TGTGCCAGCACCGTCGGCCAGGGGTACTACAATGAGCAGTTCTTC
CDR3aa: CASTVGQGYYNEQFF

d_gene: TRBD1
v_gene: TRBV10-1
abundance: NA
j_gene: TRBJ2-7
CDR3nt: TGCGCCAGCAGTGAGTACAGGACAGGCACCTACGAGCAGTACTTC
CDR3aa: CASSEYRTGTYEQYF

d_gene: TRBD2
v_gene: TRBV25-1
abundance: NA
j_gene: TRBJ2-3
CDR3nt: TGTGCCAGCAGTTTAGGGACTAGCGGGAGTAAAAAGGATACGCAGTATTTT
CDR3aa: CASSLGTSGSKKDTQYF

d_gene: NA
v_gene: TRBV3-1/TRBV3-2
abundance: many
j_gene: TRBJ2-2
CDR3nt: TGTGCCAGCAGCCAAGAATTCGGCGGGTACGGGGAGCTGTTTTTT
CDR3aa: CASSQEFGGYGELFF

d_gene: TRBD2
v_gene: TRBV27
abundance: NA
j_gene: TRBJ2-1
CDR3nt: TGTGCCAGCAGCGACGGCTGGGGAGGGTACTCCTACAATGAGCAGTTCTTC
CDR3aa: CASSDGWGGYSYNEQFF

d_gene: NA
v_gene: TRBV12-5
abundance: NA
j_gene: TRBJ1-1
CDR3nt: TGTGCTAGTGGTTTGTTCCCGGTGAACACTGAAGCTTTCTTT
CDR3aa: CASGLFPVNTEAFF

d_gene: TRBD2
v_gene: TRBV5-4
abundance: NA
j_gene: TRBJ2-1
CDR3nt: TGTGCCAGCAGCTCGACTAGCGGTGTTGGATTCAATGAGCAGTTCTTC
CDR3aa: CASSSTSGVGFNEQFF

d_gene: NA
v_gene: TRBV2
abundance: NA
j_gene: TRBJ1-2
CDR3nt: TGTGCCACCAGGAGTTCGAACTATGGCTACACCTTC
CDR3aa: CATRSSNYGYTF

d_gene: TRBD1
v_gene: TRBV27
abundance: NA
j_gene: TRBJ1-6
CDR3nt: TGTGCCAGCTCTCCGGGACAGATTAATTCACCCCTCCACTTT
CDR3aa: CASSPGQINSPLHF

d_gene: NA
v_gene: TRBV9
abundance: NA
j_gene: TRBJ2-3
CDR3nt: TGTGCCAGCAGCGTAACCATTCGGGCAGATACGCAGTATTTT
CDR3aa: CASSVTIRADTQYF

d_gene: NA
v_gene: TRBV3-1/TRBV3-2
abundance: NA
j_gene: TRBJ2-7
CDR3nt: TGTGCCAGCAGCCAATGGGCTTACGAGCAGTACTTC
CDR3aa: CASSQWAYEQYF

d_gene: TRBD1
v_gene: TRBV5-1
abundance: NA
j_gene: TRBJ1-1
CDR3nt: TGCGCCAGCAGCTCGGACAGGGGGAACACTGAAGCTTTCTTT
CDR3aa: CASSSDRGNTEAFF

d_gene: NA
v_gene: TRBV15
abundance: NA
j_gene: TRBJ1-1
CDR3nt: TGTGCCACCAGCAGAGTGGTGGGGAGAAACACTGAAGCTTTCTTT
CDR3aa: CATSRVVGRNTEAFF

d_gene: NA
v_gene: TRBV28
abundance: NA
j_gene: TRBJ2-7
CDR3nt: TGTGCCAGCAGCCCCATCCTATATGCGTACGAGCAGTACTTC
CDR3aa: CASSPILYAYEQYF

d_gene: TRBD2
v_gene: TRBV5-1
abundance: NA
j_gene: TRBJ2-3
CDR3nt: TGCGCCAGCATGCTAGCGGGTTCCAATGTAAATACGCAGTATTTT
CDR3aa: CASMLAGSNVNTQYF

d_gene: TRBD2
v_gene: TRBV14
abundance: NA
j_gene: TRBJ2-1
CDR3nt: TGTGCCAGCAGCCAAGGCATTCTAGCGGGCAACTACAATGAGCAGTTCTTC
CDR3aa: CASSQGILAGNYNEQFF

d_gene: TRBD1
v_gene: TRBV5-1
abundance: NA
j_gene: TRBJ1-1
CDR3nt: TGCGCCAGCAGCCCCACCGGAGACAGGGGGAGGACTGAAGCTTTCTTT
CDR3aa: CASSPTGDRGRTEAFF

d_gene: NA
v_gene: TRBV30
abundance: NA
j_gene: TRBJ1-1
CDR3nt: TGTGCCTGGAGCCCGGCGGGGCGCGACACTGAAGCTTTCTTT
CDR3aa: CAWSPAGRDTEAFF

d_gene: NA
v_gene: TRBV6-6
abundance: NA
j_gene: TRBJ1-5
CDR3nt: TGTGCCAGCAGTTACCGCCACGGGGGACATCAGCCCCAGCATTTT
CDR3aa: CASSYRHGGHQPQHF

d_gene: NA
v_gene: TRBV12-5
abundance: NA
j_gene: TRBJ2-1
CDR3nt: TGTGCTAGTGGTTATAGGGGCAATGAGCAGTTCTTC
CDR3aa: CASGYRGNEQFF

d_gene: TRBD1
v_gene: TRBV11-1
abundance: once
j_gene: TRBJ1-5
CDR3nt: TGTGCCAGCAGCCCGGGACAGCGAGATCAGCCCCAGCATTTT
CDR3aa: CASSPGQRDQPQHF

d_gene: TRBD2
v_gene: TRBV5-1
abundance: NA
j_gene: TRBJ2-7
CDR3nt: TGCGCCAGCAGCCTGCAACTAGCGGGAGCTCGGGAGCAGTACTTC
CDR3aa: CASSLQLAGAREQYF

d_gene: TRBD1
v_gene: TRBV18
abundance: NA
j_gene: TRBJ2-1
CDR3nt: TGTGCCAGCTCACCCGTGACAGGGGGTAGGACCTACAATGAGCAGTTCTTC
CDR3aa: CASSPVTGGRTYNEQFF

d_gene: NA
v_gene: TRBV27
abundance: NA
j_gene: TRBJ1-5
CDR3nt: TGTGCCAGCAGTTCGTGGCTCAATCAGCCCCAGCATTTT
CDR3aa: CASSSWLNQPQHF

d_gene: TRBD2
v_gene: TRBV7-8
abundance: once
j_gene: TRBJ2-3
CDR3nt: TGTGCCAGCGCCCTTGGGGGAGGGAGCACAGATACGCAGTATTTT
CDR3aa: CASALGGGSTDTQYF

d_gene: NA
v_gene: TRBV28
abundance: NA
j_gene: TRBJ1-1
CDR3nt: TGTGCCAGCAGTTTACTGGGAGGGAACACTGAAGCTTTCTTT
CDR3aa: CASSLLGGNTEAFF

d_gene: TRBD1
v_gene: TRBV29-1
abundance: once
j_gene: TRBJ2-7
CDR3nt: TGCAGCGTCCATTCAATCTCCGGGACAGGCAAATCGGGGCAGTACTTC
CDR3aa: CSVHSISGTGKSGQYF

d_gene: TRBD2
v_gene: TRBV10-3
abundance: NA
j_gene: TRBJ2-1
CDR3nt: TGTGCCATCAGACCCGGGACTACAAATGAGCAGTTCTTC
CDR3aa: CAIRPGTTNEQFF

d_gene: TRBD1
v_gene: TRBV7-9
abundance: NA
j_gene: TRBJ2-3
CDR3nt: TGTGCCAGCAGCCTAGGACAGGGACGCACAGATACGCAGTATTTT
CDR3aa: CASSLGQGRTDTQYF

d_gene: NA
v_gene: TRBV28
abundance: NA
j_gene: TRBJ1-2
CDR3nt: TGTGCCAGCAGTATCCGACAGCACTATGGCTACACCTTC
CDR3aa: CASSIRQHYGYTF

d_gene: TRBD1
v_gene: TRBV10-3
abundance: NA
j_gene: TRBJ2-7
CDR3nt: TGTGCCATCAGCGACCGGGACAGGGGCTACGAGCAGTACTTC
CDR3aa: CAISDRDRGYEQYF

d_gene: NA
v_gene: TRBV28
abundance: NA
j_gene: TRBJ2-1
CDR3nt: TGTGCCAGCAGCCGCGTATTTGCGGACAATGAGCAGTTCTTC
CDR3aa: CASSRVFADNEQFF

d_gene: TRBD1
v_gene: TRBV14
abundance: NA
j_gene: TRBJ1-6
CDR3nt: TGTGCCAGCAGTGACACAGGGGGGAATAATTCACCCCTCCACTTT
CDR3aa: CASSDTGGNNSPLHF

d_gene: NA
v_gene: TRBV28
abundance: NA
j_gene: TRBJ1-5
CDR3nt: TGTGCCAGCAGTTCCCCGGACGGGATTAGCAATCAGCCCCAGCATTTT
CDR3aa: CASSSPDGISNQPQHF